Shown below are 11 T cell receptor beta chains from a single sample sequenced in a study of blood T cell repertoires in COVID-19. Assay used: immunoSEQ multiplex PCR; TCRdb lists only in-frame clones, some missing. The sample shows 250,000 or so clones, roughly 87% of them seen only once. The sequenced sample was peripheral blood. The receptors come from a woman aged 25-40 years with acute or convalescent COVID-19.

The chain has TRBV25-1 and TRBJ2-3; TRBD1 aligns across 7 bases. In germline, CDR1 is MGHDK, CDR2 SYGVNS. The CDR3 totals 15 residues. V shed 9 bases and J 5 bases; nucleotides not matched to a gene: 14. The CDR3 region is CARKEGAGVRDTQYF. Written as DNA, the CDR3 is TGTGCCAGGAAAGAGGGGGCAGGGGTTCGAGATACGCAGTATTTT.

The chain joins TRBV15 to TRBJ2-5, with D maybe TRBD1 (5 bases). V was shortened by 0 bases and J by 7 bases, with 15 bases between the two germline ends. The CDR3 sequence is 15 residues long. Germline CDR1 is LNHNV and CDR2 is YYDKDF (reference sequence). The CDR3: CATSREQTELGTQYF. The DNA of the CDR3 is TGTGCCACCAGCAGAGAACAGACAGAATTAGGGACCCAGTACTTC.

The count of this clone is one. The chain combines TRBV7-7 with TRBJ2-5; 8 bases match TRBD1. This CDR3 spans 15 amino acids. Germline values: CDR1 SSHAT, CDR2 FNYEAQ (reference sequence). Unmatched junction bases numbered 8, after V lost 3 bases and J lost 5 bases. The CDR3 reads CASSLGQDGKETQYF. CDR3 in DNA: TGTGCCAGCAGCTTGGGACAGGATGGGAAGGAGACCCAGTACTTC.

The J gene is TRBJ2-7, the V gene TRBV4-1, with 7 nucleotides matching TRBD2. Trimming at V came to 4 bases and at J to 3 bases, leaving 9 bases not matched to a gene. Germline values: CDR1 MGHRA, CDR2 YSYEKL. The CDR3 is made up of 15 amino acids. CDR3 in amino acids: CASSPASGGVYEQYF. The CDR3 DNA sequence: TGCGCCAGCAGCCCTGCTAGCGGAGGAGTCTACGAGCAGTACTTC.

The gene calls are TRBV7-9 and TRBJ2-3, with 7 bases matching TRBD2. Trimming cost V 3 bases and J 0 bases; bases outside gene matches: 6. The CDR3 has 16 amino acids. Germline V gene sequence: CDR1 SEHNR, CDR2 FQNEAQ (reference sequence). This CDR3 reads CASSFFGLGSTDTQYF. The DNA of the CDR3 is TGTGCCAGCAGCTTCTTTGGACTAGGGAGCACAGATACGCAGTATTTT.

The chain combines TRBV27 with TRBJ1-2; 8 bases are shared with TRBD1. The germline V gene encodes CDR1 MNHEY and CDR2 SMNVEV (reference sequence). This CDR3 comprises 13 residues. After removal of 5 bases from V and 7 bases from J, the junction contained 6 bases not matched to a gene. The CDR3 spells CASSATGQAGYTF. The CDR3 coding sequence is TGTGCCAGCAGTGCGACGGGACAGGCTGGCTACACCTTC.

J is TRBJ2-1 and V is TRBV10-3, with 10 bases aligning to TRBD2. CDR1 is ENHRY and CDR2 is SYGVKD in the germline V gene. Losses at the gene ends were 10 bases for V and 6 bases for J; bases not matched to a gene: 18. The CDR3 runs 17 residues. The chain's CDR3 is CATYDSSGSTRSNEQFF. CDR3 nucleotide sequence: TGTGCCACCTACGACTCTAGCGGGAGTACTAGGTCCAATGAGCAGTTCTTC.

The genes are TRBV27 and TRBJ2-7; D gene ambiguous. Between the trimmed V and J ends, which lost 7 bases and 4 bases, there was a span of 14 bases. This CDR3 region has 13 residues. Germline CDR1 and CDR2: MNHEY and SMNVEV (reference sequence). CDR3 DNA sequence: TGTGCCAGCATCTCTCCTAGAACTTACGAGCAGTACTTC. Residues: CASISPRTYEQYF.

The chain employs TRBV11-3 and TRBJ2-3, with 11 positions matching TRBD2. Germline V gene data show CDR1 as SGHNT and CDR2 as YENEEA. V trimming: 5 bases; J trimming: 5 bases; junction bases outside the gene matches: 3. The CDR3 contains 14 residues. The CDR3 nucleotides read TGTGCCAGCAGCCCGGGACTAGCGGTAGATACGCAGTATTTT. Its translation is CASSPGLAVDTQYF.

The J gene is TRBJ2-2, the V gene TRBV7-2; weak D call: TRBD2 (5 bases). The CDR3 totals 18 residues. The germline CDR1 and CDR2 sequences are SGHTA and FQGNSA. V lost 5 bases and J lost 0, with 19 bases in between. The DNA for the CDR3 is TGTGCCAGCAGCCGCCGAAATCCGACTACGGCGAACACCGGGGAGCTGTTTTTT. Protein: CASSRRNPTTANTGELFF.

CDR3 sequence: CASWTSGSFDNEQFF. The DNA of the CDR3 is TGTGCCAGCTGGACTAGCGGGAGTTTCGACAATGAGCAGTTCTTC. The chain is built from TRBV6-5 and TRBJ2-1; 13 bases match TRBD2. CDR1 is MNHEY and CDR2 is SVGAGI in the germline V gene. The junction had 6 bases not matched to a gene; V was cut back by 8 bases and J by 5 bases. The CDR3 runs to 15 residues.